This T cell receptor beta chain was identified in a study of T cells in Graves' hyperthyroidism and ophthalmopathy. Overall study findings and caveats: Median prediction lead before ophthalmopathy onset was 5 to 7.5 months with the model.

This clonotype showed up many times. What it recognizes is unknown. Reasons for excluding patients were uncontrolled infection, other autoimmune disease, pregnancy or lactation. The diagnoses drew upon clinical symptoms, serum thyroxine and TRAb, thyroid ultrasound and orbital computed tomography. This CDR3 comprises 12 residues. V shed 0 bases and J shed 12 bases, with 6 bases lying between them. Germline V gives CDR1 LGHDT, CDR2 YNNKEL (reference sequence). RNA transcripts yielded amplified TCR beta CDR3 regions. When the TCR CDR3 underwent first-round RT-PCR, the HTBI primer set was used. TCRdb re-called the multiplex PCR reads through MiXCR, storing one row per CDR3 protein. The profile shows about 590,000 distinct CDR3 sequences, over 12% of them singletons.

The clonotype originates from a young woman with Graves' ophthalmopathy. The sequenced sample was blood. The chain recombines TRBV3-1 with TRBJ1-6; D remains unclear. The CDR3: CASSQDRGPLHF. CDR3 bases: TGTGCCAGCAGCCAAGATCGTGGACCCCTCCACTTT. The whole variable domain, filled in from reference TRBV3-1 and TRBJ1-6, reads DTAVSQTPKYLVTQMGNDKSIKCEQNLGHDTMYWYKQDSKKFLKIMFSYNNKELIINETVPNRFSPKSPDKAHLNLHINSLELGDSAVYFCASSQDRGPLHFGNGTRLTVT.